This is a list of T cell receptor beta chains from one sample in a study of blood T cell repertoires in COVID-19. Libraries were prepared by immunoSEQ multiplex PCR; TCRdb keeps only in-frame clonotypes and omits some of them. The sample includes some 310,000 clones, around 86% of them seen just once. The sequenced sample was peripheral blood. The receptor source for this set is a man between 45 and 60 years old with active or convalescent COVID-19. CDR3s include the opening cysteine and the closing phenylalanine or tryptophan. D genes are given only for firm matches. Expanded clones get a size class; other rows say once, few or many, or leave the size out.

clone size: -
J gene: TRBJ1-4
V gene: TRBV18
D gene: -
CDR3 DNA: TGTGCCAGCTCACTGGGGCATAATGAAAAACTGTTTTTT
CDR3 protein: CASSLGHNEKLFF

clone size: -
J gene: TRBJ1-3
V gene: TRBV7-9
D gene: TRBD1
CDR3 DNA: TGTGCCAGCAGCTTGGACAGGAGGGCTGGAAACACCATATATTTT
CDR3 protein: CASSLDRRAGNTIYF

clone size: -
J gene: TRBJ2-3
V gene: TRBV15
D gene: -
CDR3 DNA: TGTGCCACCAGCAGAGAGCGGAGGAAGGACACAGATACGCAGTATTTT
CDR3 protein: CATSRERRKDTDTQYF

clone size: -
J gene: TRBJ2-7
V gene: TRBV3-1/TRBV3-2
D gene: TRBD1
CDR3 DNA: TGTGCCAGCAGCCAAGGACAGGGGGCCGAGCAGTACTTC
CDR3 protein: CASSQGQGAEQYF

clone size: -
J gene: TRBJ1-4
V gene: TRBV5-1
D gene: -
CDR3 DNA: TGCGCCAGCAGCTTGGGGGCCCGGGAAAAACTGTTTTTT
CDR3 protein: CASSLGAREKLFF

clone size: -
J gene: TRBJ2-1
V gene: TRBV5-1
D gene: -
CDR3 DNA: TGCGCCAGCAGCTCAGGAGGGACGACCTACAATGAGCAGTTCTTC
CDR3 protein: CASSSGGTTYNEQFF

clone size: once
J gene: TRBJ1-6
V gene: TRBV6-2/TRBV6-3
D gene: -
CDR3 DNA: TGTGCCAGCAGCTCGGGGTATAATTCACCCCTCCACTTT
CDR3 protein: CASSSGYNSPLHF

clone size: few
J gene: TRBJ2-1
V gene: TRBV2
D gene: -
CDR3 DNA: TGTGCCAGCAGTTACAGCAATGAGCAGTTCTTC
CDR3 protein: CASSYSNEQFF

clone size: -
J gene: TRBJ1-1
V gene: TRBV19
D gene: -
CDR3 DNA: TGTGCCAGTAGTATACCCTCCCTGAACACTGAAGCTTTCTTT
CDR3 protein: CASSIPSLNTEAFF

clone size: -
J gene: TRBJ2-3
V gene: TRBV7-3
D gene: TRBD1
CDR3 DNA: TGTGCCAGCAGCTTAATTGCTCTAGGGACAGGTCAGGATACGCAGTATTTT
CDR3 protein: CASSLIALGTGQDTQYF

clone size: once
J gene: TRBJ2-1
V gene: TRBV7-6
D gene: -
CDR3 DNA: TGTGCCAGCAGCTTAGACAGGACAACGAACAATGAGCAGTTCTTC
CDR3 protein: CASSLDRTTNNEQFF

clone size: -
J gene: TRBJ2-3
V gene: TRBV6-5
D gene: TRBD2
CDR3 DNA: TGTGCCACCGCCACCGTAGCGGGAGCCACAGATACGCAGTATTTT
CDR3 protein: CATATVAGATDTQYF

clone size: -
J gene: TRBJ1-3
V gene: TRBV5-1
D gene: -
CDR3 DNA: TGCGCCAGCAGCACCTCAGGGGTCTTCTCTGGAAACACCATATATTTT
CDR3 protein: CASSTSGVFSGNTIYF

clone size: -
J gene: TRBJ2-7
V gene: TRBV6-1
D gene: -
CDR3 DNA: TGTGCCAGCAGTGAATTCGGGAGCTCCTACGAGCAGTACTTC
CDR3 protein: CASSEFGSSYEQYF

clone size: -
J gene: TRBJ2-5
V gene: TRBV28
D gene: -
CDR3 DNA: TGTGCCAGCAGTCTCTGGGGGCAGGCAGAGACCCAGTACTTC
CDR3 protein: CASSLWGQAETQYF

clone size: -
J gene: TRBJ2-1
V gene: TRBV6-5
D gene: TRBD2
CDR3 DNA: TGTGCCAGCAGGGGGATTAGGGAGGGAGGTGAGCAGTTCTTC
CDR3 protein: CASRGIREGGEQFF